This T cell receptor beta chain was sequenced for a study of cytomegalovirus exposure and HLA in healthy donors (dated by TCRdb to 2017 to 2019). In the study overall: According to an earlier analysis of 550 to 750 of the donors, about 179 million T cells yielded 95 million to 140 million unique TCR beta sequences and approximately 280 Gb of sequence data. An early release that covered about 640 HLA-typed donors contained about 300 gigabases of sequencing data and 70 million to 100 million unique TCR sequences. Of the roughly 400 genotyped donors, less than 85% were placed in the genetic ancestry cluster associated with self-reported Caucasian donors. The study aimed to test whether signatures of past pathogen exposure could be identified by cataloging public T cell receptors. Using immunosequencing, the study profiled T cell repertoires from about 650 subjects and related those repertoires to cytomegalovirus serostatus. Besides the first cohort of 666 subjects, a separate validation cohort made up of over 95 different subjects was used. To predict cytomegalovirus infection status, the study brought together high-throughput TCR immunosequencing, statistical association of individual TCRs with disease status, and machine learning. A later analysis re-examined previously published TCR beta repertoires from roughly 650 donors and added high-resolution HLA genotyping to investigate patterns of TCR occurrence. The later analysis used no new phenotypic data to find candidate immune exposures, relying instead on TCR beta sequences and their occurrence across donors. To decide whether each TCR beta V gene segment behaved as functional or pseudogenic, an earlier analysis of some 600 of the donors relied on high-throughput TCR beta sequencing. Alongside the repertoire data, information on donor age, sex, ethnicity and CMV serostatus was compiled. A later genetic analysis used genome-wide SNP genotypes for about 55% of the 666 donors, treating that subset as a discovery cohort. Every repertoire in the discovery cohort had been generated on one and the same sequencing platform. HLA typing covered class I and class II loci at four-digit resolution. The number of typed donors differed by locus: about 629-640 for A, B, C, DRB1 and DQB1; about 520 for DQA1; approximately 600 for DPA1; and some 470 for DPB1. Because of strong linkage in the cohort, roughly five DR-DQ haplotypes were treated as single units for association and clustering. Across some 400 genotyped donors of the cohort, an average of 235,054 unique TCR beta nucleotide sequences per donor were sequenced, and roughly a sixth of those sequences were non-productive.

The cohort comprised some 700 healthy bone marrow donors. Cohort members were all nominally healthy when sampled, although unrecorded immune exposures were likely present. The donor tested CMV seropositive, placing the donor among the 250 to 350 seropositive members of the cohort. A peripheral blood sample was collected from each donor, and TCR beta sequencing was performed on peripheral blood mononuclear cells. The Qiagen DNeasy Blood Extraction Kit was used to extract genomic DNA from the blood cell samples. Library method: the immunoSEQ multiplex PCR assay. A mixture of 60 forward primers for TCR Vbeta segments and 13 reverse primers for TCR Jbeta segments was used in the multiplex PCR. A multiplex PCR assay on genomic DNA amplified the CDR3 region of rearranged TCR beta genes. On the Illumina HiSeq System, the amplified TCR beta libraries were sequenced as 87-base-pair reads. The original methods were these. Across the 500 to 750 repertoires, a later analysis counted approximately 83 million unique TCR beta chains, approximately 12 million of which were shared by at least two donors. Raw reads were error-corrected and collapsed into unique sequences with a nearest-neighbor algorithm that merged closely related sequences to remove PCR and sequencing errors. CDR3 sequences were aligned to IMGT reference sequences to assign V, D and J gene segments. Each retained sequence needed at least a six-nucleotide match to both a V gene segment and a J gene segment. A rearrangement was called productive if the CDR3 had no stop codons and remained in frame with V and J, and every other rearrangement was called non-productive. Following IMGT convention, CDR3 was defined as the stretch from the second conserved V-encoded cysteine up to the conserved J-encoded phenylalanine. The earlier analysis of about 620 of the donors excluded sequences that lacked an unambiguous match to a single V gene segment. In an earlier analysis of a few hundred of the donors, a V segment was called functional when productive rearrangements were above 56.7%, and segregating when the standard deviation between donors exceeded 5%. To diagnose cytomegalovirus status from the catalog of TCR beta chain sequences, a statistical classification framework was built. In a later analysis, TCR nucleotide sequences were compared against IMGT/GENE-DB human TR gene sequences so that V and J genes could be assigned. A later analysis assigned CDR3 sequences and most-parsimonious VDJ recombination scenarios with the TCRdist pipeline. In a later analysis, each TCR beta chain was defined by its CDR3 amino acid sequence together with its V-gene family, and reads without a unique V-gene family were excluded. To address suspected cross-contamination and a sequencing artifact, a later analysis removed some 620 highly shared, low-generation-probability nucleotide sequences. For each public chain, a later analysis derived a clonal expansion index from normalized ranks of inferred template counts within each repertoire. In a later analysis, generation probabilities were computed with a VDJ recombination model fitted to out-of-frame rearrangements, and the resulting probabilities were checked against IGoR. In a later analysis, TCR-TCR, TCR-HLA and TCR-CMV co-occurrence was scored with hypergeometric tests, and a repertoire-size bias correction was applied to TCR pairs. False discovery rates were estimated in a later analysis by permuting HLA or CMV assignments 20 times. In a later analysis, co-occurring TCRs were grouped using DBSCAN, with TCRdist sequence similarity added in when clustering inside HLA-allele-positive subsets. Co-occurrence clustering excluded repertoires with fewer than 30,000 or more than 120,000 public chains, plus five with anomalous nucleotide sharing. The clones in this table, taken by TCRdb from immuneACCESS, are in-frame only. Not every clone is retained; where verified, under half of the shortfall comes from an unresolved V gene, and the cause of the rest is unknown. That table is the source of V, J and clone size, and D and trimming were worked out from the DNA. The sample includes 250,000 or so clones, with approximately 82% observed a single time. Together, the top ten hold less than 8.5% of the sample.

What the research found in general, with its limitations: In both the original and validation cohorts, the classifier was reported to diagnose cytomegalovirus status with high specificity and sensitivity. A further reported finding was that TCR beta sequences accurately predicted the HLA-A and HLA-B alleles for most subjects in the first cohort. Most TCR sequences were observed very rarely across donors, whereas some public TCRs were present in many individuals. A few of the identified cytomegalovirus-associated TCR beta chains were confirmed in vitro to be specific for cytomegalovirus antigens. An association between a missense DCLRE1C variant and V-gene and J-gene trimming of TCR beta chains was found in a later genetic analysis and replicated in an independent cohort. According to a later analysis, TCR association rates differed among HLA loci, with DRB1 alleles showing the most associated TCRs and HLA-C alleles showing the fewest. The earlier analysis of approximately 590 of the donors excluded over 15 rarely observed V segments, including chromosome 9 orphons, because counts were too low. A cluster of highly shared sequence variants was judged likely to represent a technical artifact of the sequencing pipeline. Linkage disequilibrium might explain the correlated functional status among segregating V segments, but an unknown experimental factor could not be ruled out. In a later analysis, HLA-associated TCR beta chains were found to be more clonally expanded and to have lower generation probabilities than equally common non-associated chains. An earlier analysis of 450 to 750 of the donors showed that most TCR beta V segments appeared in productive rearrangements either about 90% or about 30% of the time, which broadly matched IMGT annotations. The only immune exposure information available for the cohort was CMV serostatus. Most CMV-associated TCR beta chains appeared to be HLA-restricted in a later analysis, and the HLA associations seemed to be driven largely by CMV exposure. A later analysis reported that several top co-occurrence clusters appeared linked to parvovirus B19, influenza, CMV and Epstein-Barr virus. The cohort was sequenced for TCR beta chains only, and without alpha or paired-chain data the features that could be detected were limited. Because HLA typing was unavailable for some donors at each locus, only the typed subset was used in association tests. A later genetic analysis reported fewer N-insertions in productive TCRs among donors in an Asian-associated ancestry cluster than the approximately 700-donor mean. Roughly uniform sequencing depth across donors was assumed in presence/absence analyses, although this assumption may not hold. In the study, about 150 TCR beta chains were listed as associated with cytomegalovirus. A later analysis associated 16,951 TCR beta sequences with specific HLA alleles at a false discovery rate of 0.05. It was suggested by the authors that the approach could potentially be generalized to other disease states and immunological phenotypes. Strong co-occurrence of HLA alleles, especially DR and DQ, made assigning TCR associations to individual alleles difficult.

With regard to this clone: Its antigen is still unknown. No quality values exist for individual bases; no much larger clone is one base distant.

The receptor was isolated from a woman aged 55-69 years in good health and CMV-seropositive. Sequencing used PBMCs.

The CDR3 corresponds to CATTTGLGETQYF. The sequence in DNA is TGTGCCACAACGACAGGTTTGGGAGAGACCCAGTACTTC. The rearrangement combines TRBV28 with TRBJ2-5, and the D gene may be TRBD1, 6 bases matching. V is reduced by 10 bases and J by 4 bases, leaving a spacing of 16 bases between them. From cysteine to phenylalanine, the CDR3 is 13 amino acids long. This entry keeps only the CDR3 DNA: 39 bases, framed from base 1. The CDR1 and CDR2 encoded by the germline V gene are MDHEN and SYDVKM.